What follows describes a single T cell receptor (beta chain). The antigen is not known. Using a J-beta primer mix together with a sample-barcoded 5' primer, a second PCR was run for roughly 6 to 11 cycles. TCRdb processed the 5' RACE reads anew with MiXCR; each CDR3 protein has one entry. This table has around 650,000 distinct CDR3 sequences, around two fifths appearing once. This entry comes from a study of blood T cells in healthy people across ages. Study-wide results and limits: Per million T cells, the diversity of TCR beta decreased roughly linearly as age advanced.

This CDR3 has 14 amino acids. The V and J ends lost 5 bases and 6 bases, in that order; junction bases with no gene match: 7. Germline V gene sequence: CDR1 DFQATT, CDR2 SNEGSKA (reference sequence). Sequencing was done on a sample of blood. The chain has TRBV20-1 and TRBJ2-1; 10 nucleotides line up with TRBD1. This sequence originates from an elderly man in good health. The chain's CDR3 is CSAPRTGGGNEQFF. In DNA, the CDR3 is TGCAGTGCTCCTCGGACAGGGGGAGGCAATGAGCAGTTCTTC.